The 5 T cell receptor beta chains below come from one sample, sequenced in a study of blood T cell repertoires in COVID-19. Using immunoSEQ multiplex PCR, the repertoire was profiled, and TCRdb retains in-frame clones only, with some absent. The sample has 200,000 to 250,000 clones, about 90% seen once. The specimen sequenced was peripheral blood. All receptors come from a woman between 45 and 65 years old with acute or convalescent COVID-19.

The V call is TRBV5-1, the J call TRBJ1-1; D gene uncertain. Germline assignment: CDR1 SGHRS and CDR2 YFSETQ. V lost 3 bases, J lost 3 bases, and 9 bases lay in between. The CDR3 extends over 13 amino acids. CDR3 sequence (DNA): TGCGCCAGCAGCTGGGTTCGGGACACTGAAGCTTTCTTT. Amino acids: CASSWVRDTEAFF.

The V call is TRBV9, the J call TRBJ2-7; D is unclear. The CDR3 loop spans 14 amino acids. The V end was cut by 6 bases, the J end by 2 bases, with 15 bases between. Germline V gene sequence: CDR1 SGDLS, CDR2 YYNGEE. Here the CDR3 reads CASTAPDNPYEQYF. The CDR3 DNA sequence: TGTGCCAGCACCGCCCCAGACAATCCCTACGAGCAGTACTTC.

The CDR3 sequence: CASSLGQLIQETQYF. The CDR3 DNA is TGTGCCAGCAGCCTGGGACAGCTGATCCAAGAGACCCAGTACTTC. The V call is TRBV6-5, the J call TRBJ2-5; TRBD1 matches at 7 bases. The J segment lost 1 base and the V segment lost 6 bases, leaving 8 bases of the junction unmatched. CDR3 length equals 15 residues. Germline CDR1 MNHEY, CDR2 SVGAGI.

This clone was seen more than once but under ten times. The V and J genes are TRBV5-1 and TRBJ2-1; D perhaps matches TRBD2 (6 bases). From germline, CDR1 is SGHRS and CDR2 YFSETQ. The CDR3 is 14 residues long. Deletions cut 4 bases from V and 7 bases from J, with 15 bases between. CDR3: CASSPAGRSNEQFF. CDR3 nucleotide sequence: TGCGCCAGCAGCCCGGCCGGGAGATCAAATGAGCAGTTCTTC.

This chain joins TRBV12-3 or TRBV12-4 and TRBJ2-5, with D perhaps TRBD1 (6 bases). The CDR3 runs 13 residues. V was cut by 4 bases and J by 5 bases, with 11 bases left in between. CDR3: CASSWDQGETQYF. The CDR3 coding sequence is TGTGCCAGCAGTTGGGACCAGGGGGAGACCCAGTACTTC.